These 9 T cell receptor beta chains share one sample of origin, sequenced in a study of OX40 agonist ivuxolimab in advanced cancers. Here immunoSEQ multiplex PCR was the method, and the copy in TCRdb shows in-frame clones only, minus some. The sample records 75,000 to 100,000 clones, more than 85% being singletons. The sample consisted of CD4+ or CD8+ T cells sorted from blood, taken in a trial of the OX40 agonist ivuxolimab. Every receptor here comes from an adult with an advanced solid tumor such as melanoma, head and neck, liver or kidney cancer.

Here the CDR3 reads CASSLAPGQTYEQYF. CDR3 bases: TGTGCCAGCAGCTTGGCACCGGGACAGACCTACGAGCAGTACTTC. V and J are TRBV5-8 and TRBJ2-7, with 7 bases matching TRBD1. Looked up from germline, CDR1 is SGHTS and CDR2 is YDEGEE. The junction had 5 bases not matched to a gene; V was cut back by 0 bases and J by 2 bases. There are 15 residues in the CDR3.

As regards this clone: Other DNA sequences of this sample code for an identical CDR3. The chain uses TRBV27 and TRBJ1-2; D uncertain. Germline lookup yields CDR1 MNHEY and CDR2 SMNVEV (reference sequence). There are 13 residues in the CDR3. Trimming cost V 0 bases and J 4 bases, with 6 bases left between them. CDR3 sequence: CASSLSGSYGYTF. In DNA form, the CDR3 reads TGTGCCAGCAGTTTATCGGGCAGCTATGGCTACACCTTC.

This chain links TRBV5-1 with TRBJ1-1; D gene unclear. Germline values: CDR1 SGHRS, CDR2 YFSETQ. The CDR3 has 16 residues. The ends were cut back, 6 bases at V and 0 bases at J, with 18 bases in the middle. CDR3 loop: CASTPTEATLNTEAFF. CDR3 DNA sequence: TGCGCCAGCACCCCAACAGAGGCCACTTTGAACACTGAAGCTTTCTTT.

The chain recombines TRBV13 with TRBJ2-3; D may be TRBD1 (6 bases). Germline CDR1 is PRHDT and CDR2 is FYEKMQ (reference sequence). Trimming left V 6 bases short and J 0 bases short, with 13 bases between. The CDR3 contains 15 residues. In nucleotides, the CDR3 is TGTGCCAGCAGTGAAAACAGGGATAGCACAGATACGCAGTATTTT. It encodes CASSENRDSTDTQYF.

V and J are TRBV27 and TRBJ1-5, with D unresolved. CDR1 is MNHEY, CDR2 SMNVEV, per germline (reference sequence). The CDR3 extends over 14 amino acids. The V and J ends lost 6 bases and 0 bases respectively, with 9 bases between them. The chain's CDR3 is CASSLGSSNQPQHF. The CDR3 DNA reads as TGTGCCAGCAGCCTAGGGAGTAGCAATCAGCCCCAGCATTTT.

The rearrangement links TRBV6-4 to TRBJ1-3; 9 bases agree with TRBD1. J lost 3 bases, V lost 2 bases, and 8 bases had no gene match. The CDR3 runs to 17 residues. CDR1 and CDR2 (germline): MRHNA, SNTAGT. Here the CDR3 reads CASSDGKQGAGGNTIYF. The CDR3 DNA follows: TGTGCCAGCAGTGACGGAAAACAGGGGGCCGGTGGAAACACCATATATTTT.

The CDR3 region has the DNA TGCGCCAGCAGCCCCCGGACAGGGTCCTATTCACCCCTCCACTTT. Translated, it gives CASSPRTGSYSPLHF. This rearrangement joins TRBV4-3 to TRBJ1-6, with 8 bases lining up with TRBD1. V shed 4 bases, J shed 8 bases, and the junction held 7 bases outside the gene matches. The germline V gene has CDR1 LGHNA and CDR2 YSLEER. CDR3 length: 15 amino acids.

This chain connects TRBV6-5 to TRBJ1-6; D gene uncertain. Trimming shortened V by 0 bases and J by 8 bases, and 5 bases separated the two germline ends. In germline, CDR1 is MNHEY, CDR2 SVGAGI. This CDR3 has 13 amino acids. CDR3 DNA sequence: TGTGCCAGCAGTTACTCCTCGCATTCACCCCTCCACTTT. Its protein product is CASSYSSHSPLHF.

The CDR3 spells CASSFGQGLYEQYF. The CDR3 DNA is TGTGCCAGCAGCTTTGGACAGGGACTCTACGAGCAGTACTTC. The chain carries TRBV4-2 and TRBJ2-7; 8 bases agree with TRBD1. J was trimmed by 3 bases and V by 5 bases; bases with no gene match: 6. The CDR3 has 14 amino acids. CDR1 is LGHNA and CDR2 is YNFKEQ in the germline V gene.